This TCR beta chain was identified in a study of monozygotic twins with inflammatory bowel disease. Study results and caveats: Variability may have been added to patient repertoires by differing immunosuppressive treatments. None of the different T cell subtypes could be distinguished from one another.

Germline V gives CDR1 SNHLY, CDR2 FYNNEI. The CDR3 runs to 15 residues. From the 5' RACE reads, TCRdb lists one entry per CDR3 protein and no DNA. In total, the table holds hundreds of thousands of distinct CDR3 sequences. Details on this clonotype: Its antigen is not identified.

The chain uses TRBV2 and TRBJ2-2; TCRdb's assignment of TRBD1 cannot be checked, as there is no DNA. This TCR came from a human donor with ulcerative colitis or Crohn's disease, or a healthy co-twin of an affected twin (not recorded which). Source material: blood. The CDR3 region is CASQSGTGFTGELFF.